The 19 T cell receptor beta chains in this list originate from one sample, sequenced in a study of T cell repertoires in cytomegalovirus infection. What these receptors recognize is not known. TCRdb reprocessed the reads via MiXCR and lists one record per CDR3 protein. The profile shows 84,000 or so distinct CDR3 sequences, about 45% of them singletons. Source: CD8+ T cells from cultured PBMCs, taken from culture after CMV antigen stimulation. These receptors were collected from a human donor in good health (CMV status not recorded). Some clones in this sample may be carry-over from other donors' samples.

The chain recombines TRBV28 with TRBJ2-7, with unresolved D. Trimming stripped 5 bases from V and 6 bases from J, with 20 bases between. The CDR3 extends over 15 amino acids. Germline CDR1 reads MDHEN; CDR2 reads SYDVKM. The CDR3, as DNA: TGTGCCAGCAGTCCTATTCTTCCCGACTCCGGCGAGCAGTACTTC. This translates into CASSPILPDSGEQYF.

In this sample, this clonotype turned up a few times. The chain couples TRBV2 to TRBJ2-2; D remains ambiguous. Germline V CDR1 and CDR2: SNHLY, FYNNEI. Trimming shortened V by 3 bases and J by 4 bases, and 15 bases separated the two germline ends. The CDR3 covers 16 residues. The CDR3 DNA reads TGTGCCAGCAGTGAGGTACATGGTACGACCACCGGGGAGCTGTTTTTT. It specifies CASSEVHGTTTGELFF.

This sequence joins TRBV28 and TRBJ1-6; a possible D gene is TRBD1 (5 bases). Germline CDR1 is MDHEN and CDR2 is SYDVKM. V was pared by 8 bases and J by 10 bases, with 18 bases between. The CDR3 runs 14 residues. CDR3 region: CASHVGGTYSPLHF. The CDR3 nucleotides read TGTGCCAGCCACGTTGGGGGGACTTACTCACCCCTCCACTTT. Combining the CDR3 with reference TRBV28 and TRBJ1-6 gives the whole variable domain DVKVTQSSRYLVKRTGEKVFLECVQDMDHENMFWYRQDPGLGLRLIYFSYDVKMKEKGDIPEGYSVSREKKERFSLILESASTNQTSMYLCASHVGGTYSPLHFGNGTRLTVT.

The chain employs TRBV7-8 and TRBJ2-1, with 10 bases identical to TRBD2. The CDR3 spans 17 residues. The J segment lost 3 bases and the V segment lost 0 bases, leaving 5 bases of the junction unmatched. Germline CDR1 reads SGHVS; CDR2 reads FQNEAQ. The CDR3 sequence is CASSLAVRTSGYNEQFF. The DNA of the CDR3 is TGTGCCAGCAGCTTAGCTGTAAGGACTAGCGGCTACAATGAGCAGTTCTTC.

The V gene is TRBV27, the J gene TRBJ2-3; D is perhaps TRBD1 or TRBD2 (6 bases each). CDR1 and CDR2 (germline): MNHEY, SMNVEV (reference sequence). The CDR3 has 17 residues. Trimming took 3 bases from V and 3 from J, leaving 19 bases between them. The CDR3 loop reads CASSFLFTGAGTDTQYF. The CDR3 DNA follows: TGTGCCAGCAGTTTCTTGTTTACGGGGGCCGGAACAGATACGCAGTATTTT.

This rearrangement joins TRBV18 to TRBJ2-3; D call uncertain. Germline V gene data show CDR1 as KGHSH and CDR2 as LQKENI. V was cut by 6 bases and J by 2 bases, with 15 bases left in between. This CDR3 comprises 15 residues. The CDR3 DNA reads as TGTGCCAGCTCTCGAGATACCTTTCCCACAGATACGCAGTATTTT. This encodes CASSRDTFPTDTQYF. Full variable domain (rest looked up from reference TRBV18 and TRBJ2-3): NAGVMQNPRHLVRRRGQEARLRCSPMKGHSHVYWYRQLPEEGLKFMVYLQKENIIDESGMPKERFSAEFPKEGPSILRIQQVVRGDSAAYFCASSRDTFPTDTQYFGPGTRLTVL.

The chain recombines TRBV7-9 with TRBJ2-1; 8 bases are a match to TRBD2. The ends lost 3 bases at V and 0 bases at J; junction bases unmatched: 10. The CDR3 has 18 amino acids. Germline values: CDR1 SEHNR, CDR2 FQNEAQ (reference sequence). The CDR3 spells CASSFPRGGDNSYNEQFF. Written as DNA, the CDR3 is TGTGCCAGCAGCTTCCCACGGGGGGGGGACAACTCCTACAATGAGCAGTTCTTC.

The chain combines TRBV29-1 with TRBJ1-2, with D tentatively TRBD1 (6 bases). Per the germline V gene, CDR1 is SQVTM and CDR2 is ANQGSEA. This CDR3 has 14 amino acids. V lost 0 bases and J 3 bases, leaving 11 bases between the germline ends. The DNA of the CDR3 is TGCAGCGTTGAAGATCTTAAGGGGGACTATGGCTACACCTTC. Translation: CSVEDLKGDYGYTF.

The J gene is TRBJ1-5, the V gene TRBV4-1; 8 positions agree with TRBD1. CDR3 length equals 16 residues. With 0 bases clipped from V and 3 bases from J, the junction kept 4 bases outside the gene matches. CDR1 and CDR2 (germline): MGHRA, YSYEKL. CDR3 region: CASSQDPGQVNQPQHF. The CDR3 coding sequence is TGCGCCAGCAGCCAAGATCCGGGACAGGTCAATCAGCCCCAGCATTTT.

This clonotype was seen ten or more times. This chain joins TRBV20-1 and TRBJ1-4; TRBD1 might be the D (5 bases). There are 15 residues in the CDR3. V lost 0 bases and J 4 bases, leaving 12 bases between the germline ends. CDR1 and CDR2 from the germline V gene are DFQATT and SNEGSKA (reference sequence). The CDR3: CSARDSGTFNEKLFF. In DNA form, the CDR3 reads TGCAGTGCTAGAGATTCCGGGACTTTTAATGAAAAACTGTTTTTT.

The chain recombines TRBV7-6 with TRBJ2-5; TRBD2 matches at 8 bases. Germline CDR1 and CDR2: SGHVS and FNYEAQ. V trimming: 5 bases; J trimming: 5 bases; junction bases outside the gene matches: 10. This CDR3 has 15 residues. The CDR3 reads CASSPSPAGAETQYF. CDR3 bases: TGTGCCAGCAGCCCGTCCCCAGCGGGGGCGGAGACCCAGTACTTC. Using reference TRBV7-6 and TRBJ2-5 for the parts outside the CDR3, the full variable domain is GAGVSQSPRYKVTKRGQDVALRCDPISGHVSLYWYRQALGQGPEFLTYFNYEAQQDKSGLPNDRFSAERPEGSISTLTIQRTEQRDSAMYRCASSPSPAGAETQYFGPGTRLLVL.

The V call is TRBV28, the J call TRBJ1-1; tentative D call: TRBD1 (5 bases). V was pared by 5 bases and J by 1 base, with 14 bases between. Germline values: CDR1 MDHEN, CDR2 SYDVKM. The CDR3 loop spans 15 amino acids. This CDR3 is CASSIEGRGNTEAFF. The CDR3 region has the DNA TGTGCCAGCAGTATTGAGGGACGGGGGAACACTGAAGCTTTCTTT. Supplemented by reference TRBV28 and TRBJ1-1, the full variable domain reads DVKVTQSSRYLVKRTGEKVFLECVQDMDHENMFWYRQDPGLGLRLIYFSYDVKMKEKGDIPEGYSVSREKKERFSLILESASTNQTSMYLCASSIEGRGNTEAFFGQGTRLTVV.

In its sample, this clonotype was seen a few times. In nucleotides, the CDR3 is TGTGCCATCGCCGACAGGGGCTCCTACAATGAGCAGTTCTTC. The encoded protein is CAIADRGSYNEQFF. The J gene is TRBJ2-1, the V gene TRBV6-6, with 8 bases fitting TRBD1. Germline CDR1 is MNHNY and CDR2 is SVGAGI (reference sequence). CDR3 length: 14 amino acids. V trimming: 10 bases; J trimming: 0 bases; junction bases outside the gene matches: 5.

The V call is TRBV7-6, the J call TRBJ1-1; the match to TRBD1 covers 8 bases. Unmatched junction bases numbered 2, after V lost 4 bases and J lost 1 base. The CDR3 totals 14 residues. From germline, CDR1 is SGHVS and CDR2 FNYEAQ. Here the CDR3 reads CASSSGGPNTEAFF. For the CDR3, the DNA is TGTGCCAGCAGCTCAGGGGGCCCGAACACTGAAGCTTTCTTT.

Written as DNA, the CDR3 is TGCAGTGCTCGCGTCGGGACTAGCGCCTCCCAAGAGACCCAGTACTTC. It is translated as CSARVGTSASQETQYF. J is TRBJ2-5 and V is TRBV20-1, with TRBD2 matching over 10 bases. V shed 5 bases, J shed 1 base, and the junction held 10 bases outside the gene matches. This CDR3 region has 16 residues. CDR1 is DFQATT, CDR2 SNEGSKA, per germline (reference sequence).

The table lists this clonotype with a count of one. The gene calls are TRBV19 and TRBJ1-2, with 8 bases that match TRBD1. Germline-derived CDR1 and CDR2 are LNHDA and SQIVND (reference sequence). The CDR3 is made up of 14 amino acids. V gave up 1 base and J gave up 6 bases; unmatched junction bases: 4. The CDR3: CASSIAPGQDGYTF. CDR3 coding DNA: TGTGCCAGTAGTATAGCTCCGGGACAGGATGGCTACACCTTC. Supplemented by reference TRBV19 and TRBJ1-2, the full variable domain reads DGGITQSPKYLFRKEGQNVTLSCEQNLNHDAMYWYRQDPGQGLRLIYYSQIVNDFQKGDIAEGYSVSREKKESFPLTVTSAQKNPTAFYLCASSIAPGQDGYTFGSGTRLTVV.

A few counts support this clonotype. V is TRBV10-2 and J is TRBJ2-7; D is uncertain. With 0 bases removed from V and 2 bases from J, the gap between germline ends came to 11 bases. This CDR3 has 15 residues. Germline CDR1 reads WSHSY; CDR2 reads SAAADI. The CDR3 here is CASSESLGTPYEQYF. Written as DNA, the CDR3 is TGCGCCAGCAGTGAGTCGTTAGGAACTCCCTACGAGCAGTACTTC.

This clonotype was seen more than once but under ten times. This chain joins TRBV11-2 and TRBJ2-1, with TRBD1 identical over 11 bases. The V gene's germline CDR1 is SGHAT and CDR2 FQNNGV. After removal of 4 bases from V and 7 bases from J, the junction contained 0 bases not matched to a gene. This CDR3 has 13 amino acids. Here the CDR3 reads CASSWDRGNEQFF. Written as DNA, the CDR3 is TGTGCCAGCAGCTGGGACAGGGGGAATGAGCAGTTCTTC.

V usage is TRBV7-6 and J usage is TRBJ2-2; 10 bases align to TRBD2. V was pared by 5 bases and J by 6 bases, with 3 bases of the junction left unmatched. The CDR3 is 14 amino acids. Germline CDR1 reads SGHVS; CDR2 reads FNYEAQ. The CDR3 reads CASSASGGAGELFF. CDR3 nucleotide sequence: TGTGCCAGCAGCGCTAGCGGGGGTGCCGGGGAGCTGTTTTTT.